Shown below are 2 T cell receptor beta chains from a single sample sequenced in a study of graft-versus-host responses after intestinal transplantation. Libraries were prepared by immunoSEQ multiplex PCR; TCRdb keeps only in-frame clonotypes and omits some of them. The profile shows around 110,000 clones, approximately 93% of them singletons. Their antigens remain unidentified. The input for sequencing was unstimulated CD8+ T cells sorted from spleen or lymph node cells, taken before transplant. These TCRs come from a human donor who was the organ donor for an intestinal transplant.

This clone was recorded once. Because the CDR3's place on the DNA is in doubt, the DNA is left out and the CDR3 is given as listed by TCRdb. Other DNA sequences within the sample encode an identical CDR3. The chain carries TRBV7-6 and TRBJ2-2. Counting both end residues, the CDR3 totals 16 amino acids. Germline V gene lookup returns CDR1 SGHVS and CDR2 FNYEAQ. CDR3 sequence: CASSLAGSFGNGELFF.

The gene calls are TRBV6-5 and TRBJ2-2; possibly TRBD1 for D (5 bases). This CDR3 spans 14 amino acids. Germline V gene data show CDR1 as MNHEY and CDR2 as SVGAGI. The germline V and J ends were trimmed by 5 bases and 5 bases, with 12 bases remaining between them. CDR3 loop: CASSQIRATGELFF. In nucleotides, the CDR3 is TGTGCCAGCAGTCAAATCAGGGCAACCGGGGAGCTGTTTTTT.